Below, 11 T cell receptor beta chains from the same sample are listed, as sequenced in a study of cytomegalovirus exposure and HLA in healthy donors. The PCR made use of 60 Vbeta and 13 Jbeta primers. Here immunoSEQ multiplex PCR was the method, and the copy in TCRdb shows in-frame clones only, minus some. The sample contains approximately 100,000 clones, about 70% of which appear only once. Sequenced sample: PBMCs. All receptors come from a middle-aged woman in good health and CMV-seropositive.

This chain uses TRBV5-1 with TRBJ2-3; D is perhaps TRBD1 (6 bases). The V end lost 2 bases, the J end lost 5 bases, and 9 bases lay between the germline ends. CDR3 length: 13 amino acids. Germline CDR1 SGHRS, CDR2 YFSETQ. The CDR3 sequence is CASSFEGGDTQYF. CDR3 DNA sequence: TGCGCCAGCAGCTTCGAAGGGGGAGATACGCAGTATTTT.

The chain couples TRBV30 to TRBJ1-2; D is ambiguous. Germline loops: CDR1 GTSNPN, CDR2 SVGIG (reference sequence). Trimming removed 8 bases at V and 8 bases at J, with 24 bases between. The CDR3 extends over 14 amino acids. The DNA of the CDR3 is TGTGCCGAGGAGTTAATAGGAGGAGGGAACGGCTACACCTTC. This gives the protein CAEELIGGGNGYTF. The variable domain in full, completed from reference TRBV30 and TRBJ1-2, reads SQTIHQWPATLVQPVGSPLSLECTVEGTSNPNLYWYRQAAGRGLQLLFYSVGIGQISSEVPQNLSASRPQDRQFILSSKKLLLSDSGFYLCAEELIGGGNGYTFGSGTRLTVV.

The J gene is TRBJ2-5, the V gene TRBV6-9; weak D call: TRBD2 (6 bases). From germline, CDR1 is MNHGY and CDR2 SVAAGI. V lost 8 bases, J lost 6 bases, and 16 bases lay in between. The CDR3 is 13 amino acids. The CDR3 coding sequence is TGTGCCAGCGGACGGACCGGAGGGAAGACCCAGTACTTC. Translated, it gives CASGRTGGKTQYF.

This CDR3 is CASSWGQGQETQYF. CDR3 bases: TGTGCCAGCAGCTGGGGACAGGGACAAGAGACCCAGTACTTC. J is TRBJ2-5 and V is TRBV7-9; 9 nucleotides match TRBD1. The CDR3 runs to 14 residues. CDR1 and CDR2 from the germline V gene are SEHNR and FQNEAQ (reference sequence). The ends lost 4 bases at V and 2 bases at J; junction bases unmatched: 2.

V is TRBV27 and J is TRBJ1-4; 7 nucleotides agree with TRBD1. Germline trimming cut 6 bases from V and 0 bases from J; bases unmatched to any gene: 1. In germline, CDR1 is MNHEY, CDR2 SMNVEV (reference sequence). The CDR3 contains 14 residues. As DNA, the CDR3 is TGTGCCAGCAGGGGGACAGCAACTAATGAAAAACTGTTTTTT. Protein: CASRGTATNEKLFF.

The chain carries TRBV7-3 and TRBJ2-2; D is undetermined. The CDR3 extends over 13 amino acids. In germline, CDR1 is SGHTA, CDR2 FQGTGA. The CDR3 sequence: CASARVNTGELFF. The CDR3 nucleotides are TGTGCTTCGGCCCGGGTTAACACCGGGGAGCTGTTTTTT.

This clone was observed a few times. The CDR3 DNA follows: TGTGCCAGTAGTCCGGGGACAGGGGGCAACTATGGCTACACCTTC. This codes for CASSPGTGGNYGYTF. V is TRBV19 and J is TRBJ1-2; TRBD1 matches at 12 bases. From germline, CDR1 is LNHDA and CDR2 SQIVND (reference sequence). The CDR3 consists of 15 residues. Trimming at V came to 5 bases and at J to 2 bases, leaving 3 bases not matched to a gene.

The chain employs TRBV5-1 and TRBJ2-5; 11 bases match TRBD1. The J call may be incorrect, as the DNA end agrees better with TRBJ2-7. Germline V CDR1 and CDR2: SGHRS, YFSETQ. CDR3 length: 15 residues. The CDR3 loop reads CASSLPGQGVYEQYF. CDR3 coding DNA: TGCGCCAGCAGCTTACCGGGACAGGGGGTCTACGAGCAGTACTTC.

The rearrangement links TRBV9 to TRBJ1-2; no clear D gene. The V gene lost 0 bases and the J gene lost 6 bases, with 12 bases spanning the gap. The CDR3 covers 14 residues. The germline V gene has CDR1 SGDLS and CDR2 YYNGEE. The CDR3 reads CASSVVRNEDGYTF. In DNA, the CDR3 is TGTGCCAGCAGCGTAGTCAGAAACGAGGATGGCTACACCTTC.

This clone was detected only a few times. The chain couples TRBV10-3 to TRBJ2-5; 13 nucleotides agree with TRBD2. The germline V gene has CDR1 ENHRY and CDR2 SYGVKD. J gave up 1 base and V 2 bases, and 7 bases lay outside the gene matches. The CDR3 covers 18 residues. The CDR3 loop reads CAISEPRTSGGVQETQYF. The CDR3, as DNA: TGTGCCATCAGTGAGCCAAGGACTAGCGGGGGAGTCCAAGAGACCCAGTACTTC.

This chain uses TRBV29-1 with TRBJ2-5; TRBD2 might be the D (6 bases). V gave up 5 bases and J gave up 2 bases, with 15 bases separating them. This CDR3 is built from 14 residues. CDR1 and CDR2 (germline): SQVTM, ANQGSEA. The CDR3 protein is CSVSWAGRQETQYF. CDR3 coding DNA: TGCAGCGTTTCATGGGCGGGGAGACAAGAGACCCAGTACTTC.